This T cell receptor beta chain came from a study of control samples from healthy donors and cancer patients. Sequencing used immunoSEQ multiplex PCR; TCRdb keeps in-frame clones, though not all of them. The top ten hold under 7% of the sample, which has approximately 150,000 clones, roughly 93% seen once. The germline gives CDR1 ENHRY, CDR2 SYGVKD. This CDR3 spans 16 amino acids. Trimming shortened V by 0 bases and J by 2 bases, and 11 bases separated the two germline ends. In its sample, this clone was seen once. Sequencing used blood. The source is a man between 18 and 35 years old in good health. The J gene is TRBJ1-5, the V gene TRBV10-3; the D is unclear. The CDR3: CAISESWLSGNQPQHF. The DNA of the CDR3 is TGTGCCATCAGTGAGTCGTGGTTATCCGGCAATCAGCCCCAGCATTTT.